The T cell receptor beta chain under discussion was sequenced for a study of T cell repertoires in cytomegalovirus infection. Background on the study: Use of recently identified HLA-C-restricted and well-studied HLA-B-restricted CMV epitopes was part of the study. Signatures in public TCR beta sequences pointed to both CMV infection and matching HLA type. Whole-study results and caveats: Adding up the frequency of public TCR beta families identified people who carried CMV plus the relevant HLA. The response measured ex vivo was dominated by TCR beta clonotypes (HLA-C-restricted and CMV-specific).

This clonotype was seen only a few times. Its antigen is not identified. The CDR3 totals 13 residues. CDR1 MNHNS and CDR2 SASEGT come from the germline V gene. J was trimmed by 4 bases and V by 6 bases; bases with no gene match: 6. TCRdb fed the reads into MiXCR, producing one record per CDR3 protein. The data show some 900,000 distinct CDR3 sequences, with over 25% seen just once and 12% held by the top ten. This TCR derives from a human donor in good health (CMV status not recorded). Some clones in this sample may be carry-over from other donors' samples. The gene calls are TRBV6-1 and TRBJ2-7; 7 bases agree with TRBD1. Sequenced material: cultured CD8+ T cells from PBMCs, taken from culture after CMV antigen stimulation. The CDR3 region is CASRTGTAYEQYF. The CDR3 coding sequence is TGTGCCAGCAGGACTGGGACAGCTTACGAGCAGTACTTC.